This TCR beta chain was retrieved from a study of blood T cell repertoires in COVID-19. Study-wide context: Material from acute and convalescent COVID-19 was sourced from the United States, Italy and Spain.

The CDR3 totals 15 residues. Germline V lookup: CDR1 SNHLY, CDR2 FYNNEI. V dropped 3 bases and J dropped 7; count of bases not matched to a gene: 11. Authors' processing steps: For nucleated cells, counts were estimated from reference gene primer amplification. Only in-frame clones appear in the TCRdb table, and some are missing; sequencing was by immunoSEQ multiplex PCR. Clone size and the V and J calls come from that table; the DNA yielded D and trimming. This sample has 43,000 or so clones; approximately 82% occur once, and the top ten carry around 6%. This TCR came from a woman aged 80 or over with acute or convalescent COVID-19. Sequenced material: peripheral blood. The J gene is TRBJ1-2, the V gene TRBV2; TRBD1 agrees at 7 bases. The CDR3 protein is CASSEQGQSSGGYTF. CDR3 sequence (DNA): TGTGCCAGCAGTGAGCAGGGACAGTCTTCTGGTGGCTACACCTTC.